This T cell receptor beta chain was profiled in a study of spatial heterogeneity in lung cancer. Overall study results and limits: Relative to follow-up, resection was when ubiquitous expanded tumor TCRs appeared more in blood.

Time point reported: sample taken at primary tumor resection. From tumor, nontumor lung or frozen PBMC, whole RNA was taken unsorted for sequencing. TCR cDNA molecules each had a unique molecular identifier. TCRdb analysed the 5' RACE reads with MiXCR anew, one entry per CDR3 protein. The data contain more than 2,500 distinct CDR3 sequences, about 15% of them singletons. This clonotype has at least ten counts. Its antigen is as yet unknown. This CDR3 spans 16 amino acids. V was clipped by 5 bases and J by 0 bases, with 13 bases between them. Germline CDR1 reads SGHTA; CDR2 reads FQGTGA. The chain joins TRBV7-3 to TRBJ1-4, with a possible D match to TRBD1 (5 bases). The sequencing here drew on PBMCs, taken at surgery. The receptor comes from a female donor with early-stage non-small cell lung cancer. The DNA for the CDR3 is TGTGCCAGCAGCCCACAGGAGACCCCAACTAATGAAAAACTGTTTTTT. This codes for CASSPQETPTNEKLFF. Drawing the rest from reference TRBV7-3 and TRBJ1-4, the complete variable domain is GAGVSQTPSNKVTEKGKYVELRCDPISGHTALYWYRQSLGQGPEFLIYFQGTGAADDSGLPNDRFFAVRPEGSVSTLKIQRTERGDSAVYLCASSPQETPTNEKLFFGSGTQLSVL.